A selection of T cell receptor beta chains follows, all from one sample in a study of lymphopenia after photon versus proton radiotherapy. Profiling relied on immunoSEQ multiplex PCR, and the TCRdb table lists in-frame clones only, not all of them. The sample consists of about 58,000 clones, roughly 80% of them appearing once. The sample was peripheral blood, taken from a patient treated with proton-based radiotherapy. Receptor source: a man between 60 and 70 years old with pancreatic cancer. Both conserved end residues are part of each CDR3. Fields, in order: clone size, J gene, D gene, V gene, CDR3 length, CDR3 DNA, CDR3 protein. D genes are given only for firm matches. For some rows the clone size is stated as once, few or many, or as a class when expanded; others skip it.

abundance: few; j_gene: TRBJ2-1; d_gene: TRBD2; v_gene: TRBV16; len: 16; CDR3nt: TGTGCCAGCAGCCACTGGCGGCTAGCGGGAGTATGTGAGCAGTTCTTC; CDR3aa: CASSHWRLAGVCEQFF
abundance: once; j_gene: TRBJ2-3; d_gene: TRBD2; v_gene: TRBV5-5; len: 14; CDR3nt: TGTGCCAGCTCCTGGGAGGGGCGTACAGATACGCAGTATTTT; CDR3aa: CASSWEGRTDTQYF
abundance: .; j_gene: TRBJ2-1; d_gene: .; v_gene: TRBV15; len: 14; CDR3nt: TGTGCCACCAGCAGAGCACCGGAGCGGAGTGAGCAGTTCTTC; CDR3aa: CATSRAPERSEQFF
abundance: .; j_gene: TRBJ1-5; d_gene: TRBD1; v_gene: TRBV5-4; len: 13; CDR3nt: TGTGCCAGCAGCACGGACAGGGATCAGCCCCAGCATTTT; CDR3aa: CASSTDRDQPQHF
abundance: few; j_gene: TRBJ1-2; d_gene: .; v_gene: TRBV7-2; len: 14; CDR3nt: TGTGCCAGCAGCTTAGCGGGGCCGGAGGTCGGCTACACCTTC; CDR3aa: CASSLAGPEVGYTF
abundance: .; j_gene: TRBJ2-3; d_gene: TRBD1; v_gene: TRBV6-5; len: 14; CDR3nt: TGTGCCGAGAAAACAGGGGGCTTCACAGATACGCAGTATTTT; CDR3aa: CAEKTGGFTDTQYF
abundance: .; j_gene: TRBJ1-1; d_gene: TRBD1; v_gene: TRBV7-3; len: 13; CDR3nt: TGTGCCAGCAGTCTACGACAGGGGGCTGAAGCTTTCTTT; CDR3aa: CASSLRQGAEAFF
abundance: .; j_gene: TRBJ2-7; d_gene: TRBD1; v_gene: TRBV14; len: 16; CDR3nt: TGTGCCAGCAGCCAAGTCACCCCGGGACAGGGTTACGAGCAGTACTTC; CDR3aa: CASSQVTPGQGYEQYF
abundance: few; j_gene: TRBJ2-1; d_gene: TRBD2; v_gene: TRBV5-4; len: 16; CDR3nt: TGTGCCAGCAGCTCGGACCAGCGGGAGGGCCGGGGTGAGCAGTTCTTC; CDR3aa: CASSSDQREGRGEQFF
abundance: .; j_gene: TRBJ1-3; d_gene: .; v_gene: TRBV28; len: 14; CDR3nt: TGTGCCAGCAGTTTGCGGAACTCTGGAAACACCATATATTTT; CDR3aa: CASSLRNSGNTIYF
abundance: once; j_gene: TRBJ2-7; d_gene: TRBD1; v_gene: TRBV2; len: 14; CDR3nt: TGTGCCAGCAGGAGGACAGGGCCAACCTACGAGCAGTACTTC; CDR3aa: CASRRTGPTYEQYF
abundance: .; j_gene: TRBJ2-7; d_gene: TRBD1; v_gene: TRBV9; len: 14; CDR3nt: TGTGCCAGCAGCGCCCAGGACAGGACCTACGAGCAGTACTTC; CDR3aa: CASSAQDRTYEQYF
abundance: .; j_gene: TRBJ1-3; d_gene: TRBD1; v_gene: TRBV5-8; len: 17; CDR3nt: TGTGCCAGCAGCTTGGATGTCAGGGGGGCATCAGGAAACACCATATATTTT; CDR3aa: CASSLDVRGASGNTIYF
abundance: .; j_gene: TRBJ2-3; d_gene: .; v_gene: TRBV28; len: 14; CDR3nt: TGTGCCAGCAGCAAATTAGCGGTTCCAGATACGCAGTATTTT; CDR3aa: CASSKLAVPDTQYF
abundance: few; j_gene: TRBJ2-2; d_gene: TRBD1; v_gene: TRBV27; len: 16; CDR3nt: TGTGCCAGCAGGGGACAGGGGATGTGGGACACCGGGGAGCTGTTTTTT; CDR3aa: CASRGQGMWDTGELFF
abundance: .; j_gene: TRBJ2-1; d_gene: .; v_gene: TRBV5-1; len: 15; CDR3nt: TGCGCCAGCAGCCGGGGGTCGGGAGAAATCAATGAGCAGTTCTTC; CDR3aa: CASSRGSGEINEQFF
abundance: .; j_gene: TRBJ2-1; d_gene: TRBD2; v_gene: TRBV7-9; len: 15; CDR3nt: TGTGCCAGCAGCCCACCTAGCGGGAGGGCGGATGAGCAGTTCTTC; CDR3aa: CASSPPSGRADEQFF
abundance: .; j_gene: TRBJ2-7; d_gene: TRBD1; v_gene: TRBV11-2; len: 17; CDR3nt: TGTGCCAGCAGCTTAGTTAGCTCGACAGGCAGGGGGCGAGAGCAGTACTTC; CDR3aa: CASSLVSSTGRGREQYF
abundance: once; j_gene: TRBJ2-3; d_gene: .; v_gene: TRBV29-1; len: 12; CDR3nt: TGCAGCGGGGTCGCGGGCCCAGATACGCAGTATTTT; CDR3aa: CSGVAGPDTQYF
abundance: few; j_gene: TRBJ1-5; d_gene: .; v_gene: TRBV4-3; len: 15; CDR3nt: TGCGCCAGCAGCCAAGTATCCGGGGCGAATCAGCCCCAGCATTTT; CDR3aa: CASSQVSGANQPQHF
abundance: .; j_gene: TRBJ2-7; d_gene: TRBD2; v_gene: TRBV7-2; len: 15; CDR3nt: TGTGCCAGCAGCGCCGGGACTAGCGGGAGTCGAGAGCAGTACTTC; CDR3aa: CASSAGTSGSREQYF
abundance: .; j_gene: TRBJ1-5; d_gene: .; v_gene: TRBV6-1; len: 11; CDR3nt: TGTGCCAGCAGTCGGGACTCCTCGGTACATTTT; CDR3aa: CASSRDSSVHF
abundance: .; j_gene: TRBJ1-2; d_gene: .; v_gene: TRBV5-5; len: 12; CDR3nt: TGTGCCAGCAGCTTGGGCAGCTATGGCTACACCTTC; CDR3aa: CASSLGSYGYTF